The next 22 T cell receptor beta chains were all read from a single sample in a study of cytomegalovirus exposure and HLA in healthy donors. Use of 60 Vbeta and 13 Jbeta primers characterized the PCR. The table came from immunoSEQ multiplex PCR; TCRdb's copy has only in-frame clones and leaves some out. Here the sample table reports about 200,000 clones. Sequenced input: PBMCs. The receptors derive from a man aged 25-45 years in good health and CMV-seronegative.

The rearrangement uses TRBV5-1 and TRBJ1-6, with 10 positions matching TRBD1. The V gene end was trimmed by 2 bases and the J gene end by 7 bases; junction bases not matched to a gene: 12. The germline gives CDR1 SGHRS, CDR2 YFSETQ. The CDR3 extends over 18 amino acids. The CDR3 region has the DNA TGCGCCAGCAGCTTCTCGATTGTCCGGGACAGGGGAAATTCACCCCTCCACTTT. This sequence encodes CASSFSIVRDRGNSPLHF.

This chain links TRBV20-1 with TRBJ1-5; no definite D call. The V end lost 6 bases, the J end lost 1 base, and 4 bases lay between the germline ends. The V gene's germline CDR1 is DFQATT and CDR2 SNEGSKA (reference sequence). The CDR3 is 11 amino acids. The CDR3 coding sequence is TGCAGTGCCCGGAGCAATCAGCCCCAGCATTTT. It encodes CSARSNQPQHF.

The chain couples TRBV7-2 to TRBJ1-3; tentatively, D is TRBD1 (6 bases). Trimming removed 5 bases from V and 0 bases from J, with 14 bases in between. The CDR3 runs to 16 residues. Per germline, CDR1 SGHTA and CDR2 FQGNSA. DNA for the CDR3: TGTGCCAGCAGCCCCCGGGACACCTACTCTGGAAACACCATATATTTT. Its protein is CASSPRDTYSGNTIYF.

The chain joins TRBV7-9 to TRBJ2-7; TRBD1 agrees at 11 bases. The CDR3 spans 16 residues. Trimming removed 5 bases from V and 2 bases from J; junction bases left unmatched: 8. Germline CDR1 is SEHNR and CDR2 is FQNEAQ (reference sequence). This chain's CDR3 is CASSPPGTGGTYEQYF. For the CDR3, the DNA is TGTGCCAGCAGCCCCCCAGGGACAGGGGGTACCTACGAGCAGTACTTC.

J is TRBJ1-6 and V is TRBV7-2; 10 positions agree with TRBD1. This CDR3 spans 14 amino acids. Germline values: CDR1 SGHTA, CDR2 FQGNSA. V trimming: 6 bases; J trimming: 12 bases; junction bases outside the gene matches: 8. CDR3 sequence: CASSQDRGQRPLHF. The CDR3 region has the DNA TGTGCCAGCAGTCAAGACAGGGGGCAGAGACCCCTCCACTTT.

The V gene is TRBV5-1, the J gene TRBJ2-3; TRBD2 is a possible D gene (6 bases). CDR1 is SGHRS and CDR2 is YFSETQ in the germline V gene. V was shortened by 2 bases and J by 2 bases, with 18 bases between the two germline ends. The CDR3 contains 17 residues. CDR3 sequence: CASSFVPGVRSTDTQYF. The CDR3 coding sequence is TGCGCCAGCAGCTTCGTTCCGGGGGTGAGGTCCACAGATACGCAGTATTTT.

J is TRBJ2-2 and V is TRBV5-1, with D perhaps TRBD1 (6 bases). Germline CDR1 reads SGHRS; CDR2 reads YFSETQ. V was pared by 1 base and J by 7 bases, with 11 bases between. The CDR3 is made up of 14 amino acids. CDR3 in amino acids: CASSLYRALGELFF. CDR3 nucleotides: TGCGCCAGCAGCTTGTACAGGGCCCTCGGGGAGCTGTTTTTT. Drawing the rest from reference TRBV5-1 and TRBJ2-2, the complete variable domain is KAGVTQTPRYLIKTRGQQVTLSCSPISGHRSVSWYQQTPGQGLQFLFEYFSETQRNKGNFPGRFSGRQFSNSRSEMNVSTLELGDSALYLCASSLYRALGELFFGEGSRLTVL.

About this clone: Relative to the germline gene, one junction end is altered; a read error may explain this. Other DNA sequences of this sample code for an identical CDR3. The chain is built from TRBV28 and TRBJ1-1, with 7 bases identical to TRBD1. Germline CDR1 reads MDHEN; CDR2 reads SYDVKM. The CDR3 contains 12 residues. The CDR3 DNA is TGTGCCATGAGGGACAGCAACACTGAGGCTTTCTTT. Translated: CAMRDSNTEAFF.

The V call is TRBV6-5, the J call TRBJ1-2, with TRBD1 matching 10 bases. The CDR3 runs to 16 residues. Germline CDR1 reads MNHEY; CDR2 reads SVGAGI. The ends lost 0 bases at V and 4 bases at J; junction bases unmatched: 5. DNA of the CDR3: TGTGCCAGCAGTTACTCCGGGACAGGGGCCCTCTATGGCTACACCTTC. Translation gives CASSYSGTGALYGYTF.

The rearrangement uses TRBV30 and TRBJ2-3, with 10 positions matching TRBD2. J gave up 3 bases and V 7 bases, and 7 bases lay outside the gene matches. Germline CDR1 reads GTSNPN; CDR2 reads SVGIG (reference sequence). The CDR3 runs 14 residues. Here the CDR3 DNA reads TGTGCCTTCTCCGGGACTAGCGTTACAGATACGCAGTATTTT. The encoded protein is CAFSGTSVTDTQYF.

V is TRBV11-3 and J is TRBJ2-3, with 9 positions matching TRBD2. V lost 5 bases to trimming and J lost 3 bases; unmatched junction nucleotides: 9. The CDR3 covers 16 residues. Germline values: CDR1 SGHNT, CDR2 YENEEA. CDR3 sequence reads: CASSQRGGGATDTQYF. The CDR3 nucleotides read TGTGCCAGCAGCCAGCGCGGCGGGGGGGCAACAGATACGCAGTATTTT.

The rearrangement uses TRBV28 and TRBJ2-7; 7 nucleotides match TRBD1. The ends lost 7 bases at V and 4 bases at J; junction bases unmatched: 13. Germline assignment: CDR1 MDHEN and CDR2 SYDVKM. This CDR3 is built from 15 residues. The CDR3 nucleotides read TGTGCCAGCAACCTCGTACAGGGGATAGGATACGAGCAGTACTTC. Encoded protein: CASNLVQGIGYEQYF.

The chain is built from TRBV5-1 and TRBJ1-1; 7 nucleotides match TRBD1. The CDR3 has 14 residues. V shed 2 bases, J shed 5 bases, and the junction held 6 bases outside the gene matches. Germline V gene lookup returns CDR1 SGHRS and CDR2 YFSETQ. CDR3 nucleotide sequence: TGCGCCAGCAGCTTACACAGGGGTGGTACTGAAGCTTTCTTT. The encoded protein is CASSLHRGGTEAFF. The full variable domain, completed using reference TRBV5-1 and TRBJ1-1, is KAGVTQTPRYLIKTRGQQVTLSCSPISGHRSVSWYQQTPGQGLQFLFEYFSETQRNKGNFPGRFSGRQFSNSRSEMNVSTLELGDSALYLCASSLHRGGTEAFFGQGTRLTVV.

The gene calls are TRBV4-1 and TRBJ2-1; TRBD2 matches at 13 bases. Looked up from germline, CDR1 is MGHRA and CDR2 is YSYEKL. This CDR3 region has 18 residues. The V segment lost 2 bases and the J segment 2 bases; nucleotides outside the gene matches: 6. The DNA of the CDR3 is TGCGCCAGCAGCCAATTCGCACTAGCGGGGGGGGCCTACAATGAGCAGTTCTTC. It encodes CASSQFALAGGAYNEQFF.

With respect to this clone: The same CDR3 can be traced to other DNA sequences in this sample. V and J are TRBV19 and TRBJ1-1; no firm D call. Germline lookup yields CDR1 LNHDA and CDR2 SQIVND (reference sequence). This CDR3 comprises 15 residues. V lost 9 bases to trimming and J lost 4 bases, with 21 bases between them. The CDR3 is CASSSTAGLATEAFF. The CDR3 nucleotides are TGTGCCAGCTCCTCAACCGCGGGGTTGGCCACTGAAGCTTTCTTT.

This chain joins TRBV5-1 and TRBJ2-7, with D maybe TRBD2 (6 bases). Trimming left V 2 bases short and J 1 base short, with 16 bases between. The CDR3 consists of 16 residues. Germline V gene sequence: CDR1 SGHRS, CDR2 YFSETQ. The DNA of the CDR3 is TGCGCCAGCAGCTTTTCGGGCGGGACCTCATCCTACGAGCAGTACTTC. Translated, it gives CASSFSGGTSSYEQYF.

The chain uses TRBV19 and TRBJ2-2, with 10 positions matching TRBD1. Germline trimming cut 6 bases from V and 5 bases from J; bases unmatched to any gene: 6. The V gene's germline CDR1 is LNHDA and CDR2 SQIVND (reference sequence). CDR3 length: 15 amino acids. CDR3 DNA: TGTGCCAGTAGCAGTGACAGGGGGCGAACCGGGGAGCTGTTTTTT. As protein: CASSSDRGRTGELFF.

CDR3 sequence reads: CASQTGTRTLEQFF. As DNA, the CDR3 is TGTGCCAGCCAAACCGGGACTAGAACTTTGGAGCAGTTCTTC. This sequence joins TRBV28 and TRBJ2-1; 8 nucleotides agree with TRBD2. The CDR3 extends over 14 amino acids. V lost 8 bases, J lost 10 bases, and 13 bases stayed unmatched. The germline V gene has CDR1 MDHEN and CDR2 SYDVKM.

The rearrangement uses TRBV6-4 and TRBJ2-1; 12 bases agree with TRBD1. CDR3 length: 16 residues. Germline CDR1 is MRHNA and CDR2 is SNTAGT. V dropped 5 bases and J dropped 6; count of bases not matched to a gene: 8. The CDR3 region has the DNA TGTGCCAGCAGTCGACTACCGGGACAGGGGGCCAATGAGCAGTTCTTC. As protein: CASSRLPGQGANEQFF.

CDR3 protein: CASSPIAGGITGELFF. The CDR3 DNA sequence: TGTGCCAGCAGTCCAATAGCGGGGGGGATCACCGGGGAGCTGTTTTTT. V is TRBV28 and J is TRBJ2-2; 11 bases agree with TRBD2. Losses at the gene ends were 5 bases for V and 4 bases for J; bases not matched to a gene: 6. This CDR3 is 16 amino acids long. The germline V gene encodes CDR1 MDHEN and CDR2 SYDVKM.

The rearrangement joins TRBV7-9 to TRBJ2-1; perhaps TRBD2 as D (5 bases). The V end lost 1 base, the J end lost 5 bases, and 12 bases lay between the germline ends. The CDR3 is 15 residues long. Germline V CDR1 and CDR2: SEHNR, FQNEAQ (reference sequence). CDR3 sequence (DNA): TGTGCCAGCAGCTTAGGAGGGTCCTGGGACAATGAGCAGTTCTTC. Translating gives CASSLGGSWDNEQFF. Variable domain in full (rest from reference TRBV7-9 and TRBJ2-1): DTGVSQNPRHKITKRGQNVTFRCDPISEHNRLYWYRQTLGQGPEFLTYFQNEAQLEKSRLLSDRFSAERPKGSFSTLEIQRTEQGDSAMYLCASSLGGSWDNEQFFGPGTRLTVL.

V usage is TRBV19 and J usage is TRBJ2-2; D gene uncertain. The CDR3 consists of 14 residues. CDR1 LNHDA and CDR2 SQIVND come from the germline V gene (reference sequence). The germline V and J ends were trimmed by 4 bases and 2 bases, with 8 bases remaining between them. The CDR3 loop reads CASSSQANTGELFF. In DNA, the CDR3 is TGTGCCAGTAGTAGCCAGGCCAACACCGGGGAGCTGTTTTTT.